Below are 7 T cell receptor beta chains sequenced from a single sample in a study of blood T cell repertoires in COVID-19. Sequencing was performed with immunoSEQ multiplex PCR; in TCRdb, only in-frame clones are kept and a portion is missing. The data show about 160,000 clones, approximately 92% seen once. The sample was peripheral blood. All receptors derive from a man aged 25-45 years with COVID-19, enrolled during active disease.

This chain uses TRBV5-1 with TRBJ2-5; TRBD1 matches 8 bases. V shed 0 bases, J shed 5 bases, and the junction held 9 bases outside the gene matches. This CDR3 has 16 amino acids. From germline, CDR1 is SGHRS and CDR2 YFSETQ. The CDR3 protein is CASSLEGRGLRETQYF. CDR3 sequence (DNA): TGCGCCAGCAGCTTGGAGGGCAGGGGGCTTCGGGAGACCCAGTACTTC.

This clone was seen a handful of times. The rearrangement joins TRBV10-3 to TRBJ1-2; D uncertain. V was shortened by 10 bases and J by 10 bases, with 13 bases between the two germline ends. The CDR3 sequence is 10 residues long. Per germline, CDR1 ENHRY and CDR2 SYGVKD. The DNA of the CDR3 is TGTGCCACTAAGGAGGGTGCCTACACCTTC. Its protein product is CATKEGAYTF.

The rearrangement uses TRBV6-2 or TRBV6-3 and TRBJ1-1, with D uncertain. The CDR3 length is 13 residues. Germline V gives CDR1 MNHEY, CDR2 SVGEGT. Trimming took off 1 base at V and 5 bases at J, with 8 bases between the two ends. CDR3 sequence reads: CASSYFQMTEAFF. The CDR3 DNA sequence: TGTGCCAGCAGTTACTTCCAGATGACTGAAGCTTTCTTT.

Only one count was recorded for this clone. The CDR3 is CAISVANYNEQFF. For the CDR3, the DNA is TGTGCCATCAGTGTGGCCAACTACAATGAGCAGTTCTTC. V is TRBV10-3 and J is TRBJ2-1; D remains ambiguous. CDR1 is ENHRY, CDR2 SYGVKD, per germline. The CDR3 is 13 amino acids. Between the trimmed V and J ends, which lost 4 bases and 3 bases, there was a span of 7 bases.

This clone was seen a handful of times. The rearrangement joins TRBV11-2 to TRBJ1-1; a weak D match, TRBD1 (5 bases). This CDR3 region has 15 residues. The germline V gene encodes CDR1 SGHAT and CDR2 FQNNGV. V shed 2 bases and J shed 1 base, with 11 bases lying between them. The CDR3 region is CASSLHAGQNTEAFF. The CDR3 DNA reads as TGTGCCAGCAGCTTACATGCAGGACAGAACACTGAAGCTTTCTTT.

This chain links TRBV6-1 with TRBJ1-2, with 8 bases that match TRBD1. In germline, CDR1 is MNHNS, CDR2 SASEGT. The CDR3 sequence is 16 residues long. The V gene end was trimmed by 2 bases and the J gene end by 1 base; junction bases not matched to a gene: 6. The chain's CDR3 is CASSEFGQGDNYGYTF. The CDR3 DNA reads TGTGCCAGCAGTGAATTTGGACAGGGTGATAACTATGGCTACACCTTC.

This clone was observed a handful of times. The chain couples TRBV4-1 to TRBJ2-7; tentative D call: TRBD1 (6 bases). Trimming stripped 2 bases from V and 3 bases from J, with 20 bases between. Germline V gives CDR1 MGHRA, CDR2 YSYEKL. This CDR3 region has 17 residues. CDR3 residues: CASSQLFLDRAIYEQYF. The CDR3 region has the DNA TGCGCCAGCAGCCAACTCTTCTTGGACAGAGCGATCTACGAGCAGTACTTC.